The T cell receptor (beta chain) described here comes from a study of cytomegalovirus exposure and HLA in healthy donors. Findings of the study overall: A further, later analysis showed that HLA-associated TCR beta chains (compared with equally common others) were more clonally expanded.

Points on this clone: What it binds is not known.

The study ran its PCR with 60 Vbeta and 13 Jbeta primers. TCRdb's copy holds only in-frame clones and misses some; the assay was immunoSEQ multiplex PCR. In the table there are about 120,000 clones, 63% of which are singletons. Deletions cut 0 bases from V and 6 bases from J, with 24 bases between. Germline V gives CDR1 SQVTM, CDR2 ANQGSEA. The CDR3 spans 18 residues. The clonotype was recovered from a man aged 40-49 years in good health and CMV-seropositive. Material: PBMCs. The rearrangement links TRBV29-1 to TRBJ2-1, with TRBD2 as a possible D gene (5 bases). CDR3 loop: CSVEDPSGTRVKINEQFF. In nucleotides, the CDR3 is TGCAGCGTTGAAGATCCATCGGGAACTAGGGTCAAGATCAATGAGCAGTTCTTC.